This T cell receptor (beta chain) was documented in a study of T cells in localized non-small cell lung cancer. Trimming left V 7 bases short and J 0 bases short, with 10 bases between. Germline V gene sequence: CDR1 SGHVS, CDR2 FQNEAQ. The CDR3 runs to 15 residues. Overall study findings and caveats: Higher T cell density in the blood was associated with longer overall survival, whereas higher adjacent-lung clonality associated with shorter survival. Heterogeneity within the tumor remains possible, as just one region underwent sequencing. Adjacent lung was found to contain a median roughly 60 of the top 100 tumor clones.

On this clone: Its cognate antigen is unknown.

Libraries were prepared by immunoSEQ multiplex PCR; TCRdb keeps only in-frame clonotypes and omits some of them. The table shows under 70,000 clones, with 86% occurring only once. The input for sequencing was peripheral blood, taken before any cancer treatment. This TCR came from a woman between 35 and 75 years old with stage I lung adenocarcinoma. The chain links TRBV7-8 to TRBJ2-6; D is ambiguous. CDR3 region: CASTLPISGANVLTF. CDR3 DNA sequence: TGTGCCAGCACACTGCCAATCTCTGGGGCCAACGTCCTGACTTTC.